A single sample gave rise to the 8 T cell receptor beta chains below, sequenced in a study of cytomegalovirus exposure and HLA in healthy donors. The PCR had 60 Vbeta and 13 Jbeta primers. Generated by immunoSEQ multiplex PCR, the TCRdb table keeps only in-frame clones and is missing some. The sample carries 150,000 to 200,000 clones, approximately 80% recorded once. Sequencing was performed on PBMCs. These receptors originate from a man aged 55-75 years in good health and CMV-seronegative.

The rearrangement joins TRBV7-9 to TRBJ2-5, with D possibly matching TRBD2 (5 bases). From germline, CDR1 is SEHNR and CDR2 FQNEAQ (reference sequence). This CDR3 contains 14 residues. Trimming stripped 7 bases from V and 0 bases from J, with 12 bases between. The CDR3 protein is CASTSRRDQETQYF. CDR3 sequence (DNA): TGTGCCAGCACCTCCCGGCGGGACCAAGAGACCCAGTACTTC.

This chain uses TRBV9 with TRBJ2-3; D remains ambiguous. The CDR3 length is 11 residues. From germline, CDR1 is SGDLS and CDR2 YYNGEE. V lost 0 bases and J 6 bases, leaving 2 bases between the germline ends. The CDR3 protein is CASSVADTQYF. For the CDR3, the DNA is TGTGCCAGCAGCGTAGCGGATACGCAGTATTTT.

The chain joins TRBV25-1 to TRBJ2-3; weak D call: TRBD1 (5 bases). Germline V gene data show CDR1 as MGHDK and CDR2 as SYGVNS. The ends were cut back, 3 bases at V and 4 bases at J, with 11 bases in the middle. CDR3 length: 14 residues. For the CDR3, the DNA is TGTGCCAGCAGTGACAGGGCTGGGGCAGATACGCAGTATTTT. Its translation is CASSDRAGADTQYF. Using reference TRBV25-1 and TRBJ2-3 for the parts outside the CDR3, the full variable domain is EADIYQTPRYLVIGTGKKITLECSQTMGHDKMYWYQQDPGMELHLIHYSYGVNSTEKGDLSSESTVSRIRTEHFPLTLESARPSHTSQYLCASSDRAGADTQYFGPGTRLTVL.

The chain uses TRBV27 and TRBJ2-2, with D possibly TRBD1 on 5 matching bases. Per germline, CDR1 MNHEY and CDR2 SMNVEV (reference sequence). CDR3 length: 18 amino acids. The ends were cut back, 1 base at V and 4 bases at J, with 19 bases in the middle. The CDR3 region has the DNA TGTGCCAGCAGTTTATGGGCCATAGTGCAGGGTAGCACCGGGGAGCTGTTTTTT. Protein: CASSLWAIVQGSTGELFF.

V and J are TRBV5-1 and TRBJ1-5; D might be TRBD1 (5 bases). The ends were cut back, 4 bases at V and 5 bases at J, with 16 bases in the middle. CDR3 length equals 15 residues. In germline, CDR1 is SGHRS, CDR2 YFSETQ. The CDR3: CASSIQGFADQPQHF. In nucleotides, the CDR3 is TGCGCCAGCAGCATCCAGGGTTTTGCGGATCAGCCCCAGCATTTT.

The chain has TRBV9 and TRBJ2-1, with 8 nucleotides matching TRBD2. This CDR3 region has 16 residues. Germline V lookup: CDR1 SGDLS, CDR2 YYNGEE. With V trimmed by 0 bases and J by 8 bases, 10 bases remained unmatched. Written as DNA, the CDR3 is TGTGCCAGCAGCGTAGCACAGGGACTAGATATCGATGAGCAGTTCTTC. It specifies CASSVAQGLDIDEQFF.

The table lists this clone with a few counts. This rearrangement joins TRBV6-5 to TRBJ1-1, with TRBD1 matching 7 bases. This CDR3 has 11 residues. The V gene's germline CDR1 is MNHEY and CDR2 SVGAGI. Unmatched junction bases numbered 8, after V lost 10 bases and J lost 9 bases. CDR3 sequence reads: CATVSGGKAFF. The CDR3 DNA reads as TGTGCCACCGTATCAGGGGGTAAAGCTTTCTTT.

This sequence joins TRBV5-4 and TRBJ2-7, with D perhaps matching TRBD2 (5 bases). This CDR3 contains 13 residues. V was pared by 0 bases and J by 3 bases, with 7 bases between. Germline V CDR1 and CDR2: SGHNT, YYREEE (reference sequence). CDR3: CASSLVGGYEQYF. CDR3 DNA sequence: TGTGCCAGCAGCTTGGTTGGAGGCTACGAGCAGTACTTC.